This T cell receptor beta chain is from a study of breast tumors, draining lymph nodes, adjacent tissues. Details on this clonotype: Its specificity is not known.

TCRdb passed the multiplex PCR reads through MiXCR, listing each CDR3 protein once. The repertoire holds 30,000 to 40,000 distinct CDR3 sequences, with around 35% as singletons. The ends were cut back, 6 bases at V and 0 bases at J, with 8 bases in the middle. From germline, CDR1 is MNHEY and CDR2 SVGEGT. The CDR3 sequence is 14 residues long. Notes on the study in general: Compared with lymph nodes, tumors were less diverse; compared with nontumor tissue, more. Most tumor T cells seemingly derive from lymph node, then expand in tumor.

The genes are TRBV6-2 or TRBV6-3 and TRBJ1-4; D gene ambiguous. Sequenced material: breast tumor tissue. The sequence derives from a female donor with breast cancer. Some clones in this sample may be carry-over from other donors' samples. The CDR3 sequence is CASRISATNEKLFF. In DNA, the CDR3 is TGTGCCAGCAGAATCAGCGCAACTAATGAAAAACTGTTTTTT.